This T cell receptor (beta chain) comes out of a study of T cell changes during pregnancy in multiple sclerosis. Profiling relied on immunoSEQ multiplex PCR, and the TCRdb table lists in-frame clones only, not all of them. Of 79,000 or so clones listed, less than 95% are singletons. The starting material was peripheral blood, obtained in the first trimester of pregnancy. This clonotype originated in a female donor in good health, enrolled as a control in a pregnancy study.

For the CDR3, the DNA is TGTGCCAGCAGTCCCCCCCCTGGGACAGAAGGACTGGAGCAGTTCTTC. Translation gives CASSPPPGTEGLEQFF. V gene TRBV28 combines with J gene TRBJ2-1; 7 nucleotides line up with TRBD1. This CDR3 is built from 16 residues. J was trimmed by 10 bases and V by 5 bases; bases with no gene match: 17. Germline V gene lookup returns CDR1 MDHEN and CDR2 SYDVKM.